This T cell receptor (beta chain) is from a study of blood T cell repertoires in COVID-19. About the study: The United States, Italy and Spain supplied acute and convalescent COVID-19 samples. PBMCs, B-cell-depleted T cells, or T cells provided the cDNA or gDNA that made up the material.

Individuals aged roughly 18 to 95 years were recruited from 20 to 25 US areas. Cohorts were assigned according to the clinical history that participants reported. Sequencing was performed with immunoSEQ multiplex PCR; in TCRdb, only in-frame clones are kept and a portion is missing. The sample consists of fewer than 350,000 clones, around 85% of them appearing once. The germline gives CDR1 SNHLY, CDR2 FYNNEI. The CDR3 loop spans 17 amino acids. The V and J ends lost 7 bases and 2 bases respectively, with 20 bases between them. The clonotype originates from a woman aged 25 to 39 who had been exposed to COVID-19. The sequenced sample was PBMCs or T cells enriched from blood (not recorded which). V usage is TRBV2 and J usage is TRBJ1-4; D is perhaps TRBD1 (5 bases). The CDR3 DNA follows: TGTGCCAGCACCAGGGTAGTAAGATCTAGGACTAATGAAAAACTGTTTTTT. Translation: CASTRVVRSRTNEKLFF.